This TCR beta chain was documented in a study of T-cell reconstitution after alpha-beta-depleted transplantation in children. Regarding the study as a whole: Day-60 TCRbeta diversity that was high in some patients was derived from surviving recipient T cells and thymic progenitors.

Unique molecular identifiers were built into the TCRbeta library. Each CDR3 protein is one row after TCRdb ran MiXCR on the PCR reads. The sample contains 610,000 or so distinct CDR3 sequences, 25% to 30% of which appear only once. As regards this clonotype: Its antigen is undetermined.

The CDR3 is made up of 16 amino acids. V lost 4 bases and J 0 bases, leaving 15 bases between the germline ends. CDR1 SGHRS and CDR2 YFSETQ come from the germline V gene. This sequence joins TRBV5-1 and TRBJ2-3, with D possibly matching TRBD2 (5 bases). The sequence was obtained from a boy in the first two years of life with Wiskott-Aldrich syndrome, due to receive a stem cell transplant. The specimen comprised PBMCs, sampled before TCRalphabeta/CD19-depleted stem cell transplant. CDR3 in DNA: TGCGCCAGCAGCGCCGGTTTGGCGGGTAGCACAGATACGCAGTATTTT. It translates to CASSAGLAGSTDTQYF.